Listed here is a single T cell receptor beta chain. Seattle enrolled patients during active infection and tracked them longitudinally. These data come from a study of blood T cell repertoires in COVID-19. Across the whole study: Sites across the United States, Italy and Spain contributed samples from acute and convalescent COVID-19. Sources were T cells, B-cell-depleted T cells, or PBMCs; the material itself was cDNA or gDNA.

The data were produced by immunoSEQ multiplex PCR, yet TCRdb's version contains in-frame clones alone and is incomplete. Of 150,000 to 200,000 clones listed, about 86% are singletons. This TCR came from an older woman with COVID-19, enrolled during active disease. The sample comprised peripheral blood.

CDR3 sequence reads: CASSLATAYGYTF. CDR3 nucleotides: TGTGCCAGCAGCTTGGCGACAGCCTATGGCTACACCTTC. The genes are TRBV5-4 and TRBJ1-2, with D perhaps matching TRBD1 (5 bases). Trimming took 0 bases from V and 4 from J, leaving 7 bases between them. Per the germline V gene, CDR1 is SGHNT and CDR2 is YYREEE (reference sequence). The CDR3 totals 13 residues.